The clone carrying this T cell receptor (beta chain) appeared a few times. Antigen: not known. The data were obtained in a study of identical twins. Study conclusions and caveats: Insertions were reduced in abundant cord blood beta clonotypes but not in memory repertoires. The study based its conclusions on cross-sectional statistical analysis and did not follow the same donors.

The V and J ends lost 1 base and 3 bases respectively, with 10 bases between them. The CDR3 totals 14 residues. The germline V gene encodes CDR1 LGHNA and CDR2 YSLEER. The authors used template switching to add a universal primer site and gave cDNA unique molecular identifiers. TCRdb independently ran MiXCR on the 5' RACE reads; one entry per CDR3 protein. The profile shows a few hundred thousand distinct CDR3 sequences, around 9.6% of them singletons. The sample was also reused in another study, on yellow fever vaccine responses in identical twins.

The clonotype comes from a woman under 30 in good health. Sequencing used PBMCs. V is TRBV4-3 and J is TRBJ2-7, with a weak D call TRBD2 (5 bases). The CDR3 DNA follows: TGCGCCAGCAGCCAAGGTCCGGGGAACTACGAGCAGTACTTC. It codes for CASSQGPGNYEQYF.